This T cell receptor beta chain was sequenced for a study of T-cell memory formation after mild COVID-19. Study overall: TCR clusters were mostly donor specific.

Turning to this clonotype: The target antigen is unknown.

From germline, CDR1 is SEHNR and CDR2 FQNEAQ (reference sequence). V was clipped by 0 bases and J by 5 bases, with 10 bases between them. The CDR3 sequence is 14 residues long. TCRdb reanalysed the 5' RACE reads using MiXCR and keeps one entry per CDR3 protein. The table has approximately 260,000 distinct CDR3 sequences, around 15% seen once. Study findings and constraints: The CD4+ clones that contracted clustered mainly within CM and EM, and the CD8+ clones concentrated in EMRA. There was a balanced CD4/CD8 profile in clones contracting day 15 to 85, and later expanders leaned CD4+. Pre-infection memory harbored some responding clones, suggesting cross-reactive memory joined.

The source of this sequence is a young man who had mild COVID-19 (a few samples of this study predate the infection). Cell type and time point are not known. Sequenced sample: PBMCs or a T cell subset sorted from them (not recorded which). V usage is TRBV7-9 and J usage is TRBJ2-5; TRBD2 might be the D (5 bases). Written as DNA, the CDR3 is TGTGCCAGCAGCTTAGCGCGGGCCCAGGAGACCCAGTACTTC. Protein sequence: CASSLARAQETQYF.